Each of the 6 T cell receptor beta chains below was sequenced from the same sample in a study of post-analysis software for immune sequencing data. Incorporated into the TCR beta cDNA libraries were unique molecular identifiers, which served to reduce PCR and sequencing biases. TCRdb fed the PCR reads into MiXCR, producing one record per CDR3 protein. The table lists approximately 350,000 distinct CDR3 sequences, roughly 36% of them singletons, with under 15% in the top ten. General study points: When patients were compared with controls, a handful of TRBV segments were more frequent, TRBV5-6, TRBV5-1 and TRBV20-1 among them.

Their recognized antigens are unknown. Sequencing was performed on blood. The receptors were gathered from a girl aged 10 to 17 with multiple sclerosis.

In this sample, this clonotype turned up a few times. The V gene is TRBV29-1, the J gene TRBJ1-2; the match to TRBD1 covers 7 bases. Unmatched junction bases numbered 11, after V lost 5 bases and J lost 5 bases. Germline loops: CDR1 SQVTM, CDR2 ANQGSEA. This CDR3 is built from 14 residues. As DNA, the CDR3 is TGCAGCGTTCTTGGGAGCAGGGGGGATTATGGCTACACCTTC. Amino acid sequence: CSVLGSRGDYGYTF.

The genes are TRBV5-1 and TRBJ1-4, with TRBD1 identical over 7 bases. The CDR3 contains 15 residues. The germline V gene encodes CDR1 SGHRS and CDR2 YFSETQ. V lost 3 bases to trimming and J lost 2 bases; unmatched junction nucleotides: 4. The CDR3 DNA is TGCGCCAGCAGCTCGAGACAGGGTACTAATGAAAAACTGTTTTTT. Amino acids: CASSSRQGTNEKLFF. Looking up the rest from reference TRBV5-1 and TRBJ1-4 gives the full variable domain: KAGVTQTPRYLIKTRGQQVTLSCSPISGHRSVSWYQQTPGQGLQFLFEYFSETQRNKGNFPGRFSGRQFSNSRSEMNVSTLELGDSALYLCASSSRQGTNEKLFFGSGTQLSVL.

The chain couples TRBV20-1 to TRBJ1-5; D uncertain. Germline values: CDR1 DFQATT, CDR2 SNEGSKA (reference sequence). Trimming stripped 5 bases from V and 3 bases from J, with 11 bases between. The CDR3 has 13 amino acids. This chain's CDR3 is CSAGRAFNQPQHF. CDR3 coding DNA: TGCAGTGCTGGACGGGCCTTCAATCAGCCCCAGCATTTT.

V is TRBV29-1 and J is TRBJ2-2, with 8 nucleotides matching TRBD2. The CDR3 consists of 15 residues. V gave up 7 bases and J gave up 2 bases; unmatched junction bases: 9. Germline V gene sequence: CDR1 SQVTM, CDR2 ANQGSEA. In nucleotides, the CDR3 is TGCAGCGCGGATACGGGGGGGTTCAACACCGGGGAGCTGTTTTTT. Protein sequence: CSADTGGFNTGELFF.

V and J are TRBV25-1 and TRBJ2-1; possibly TRBD1 for D (5 bases). Per the germline V gene, CDR1 is MGHDK and CDR2 is SYGVNS. V was cut by 2 bases and J by 4 bases, with 9 bases left in between. The CDR3 has 14 amino acids. CDR3 in DNA: TGTGCCAGCAGTGAACAGGGAAGATACAATGAGCAGTTCTTC. Encoded protein: CASSEQGRYNEQFF. The variable domain in full, completed from reference TRBV25-1 and TRBJ2-1, reads EADIYQTPRYLVIGTGKKITLECSQTMGHDKMYWYQQDPGMELHLIHYSYGVNSTEKGDLSSESTVSRIRTEHFPLTLESARPSHTSQYLCASSEQGRYNEQFFGPGTRLTVL.

The chain couples TRBV4-2 to TRBJ2-7; perhaps TRBD1 as D (6 bases). Trimming shortened V by 0 bases and J by 3 bases, and 12 bases separated the two germline ends. This CDR3 region has 15 residues. Germline lookup yields CDR1 LGHNA and CDR2 YNFKEQ. CDR3 amino acids: CASSQEAQGSYEQYF. CDR3 coding DNA: TGTGCCAGCAGCCAAGAAGCCCAGGGGAGCTACGAGCAGTACTTC.